This TCR beta chain emerged from a study of tumor-infiltrating lymphocytes in primary liver carcinoma. Study context: The patient group consisted of men and women aged 30 to 69 years.

TCR beta cDNA was prepared out of roughly 0.5 ug total RNA by means of a constant-region primer. Generation of the TCR beta libraries relied on three nested multiplex PCR rounds using slightly modified ARM-PCR. Primers for the first two PCR rounds were TRBV1-TRBV30 forward primers and a C-beta reverse primer (roughly 10 cycles per round). Via MiXCR, TCRdb re-called the multiplex PCR reads, giving one row per CDR3 protein. Among some 190,000 distinct CDR3 sequences listed, 50% to 75% were seen once. Researchers drew blood RNA from unsorted whole blood and extracted germline DNA as well. Among the patients, all had chronic HBV infection and none had been treated. General observations from the study: Tumors reached a significantly greater top-250-clone fraction than blood did (p = 0.039).

Points on this clonotype: Its antigen is undetermined.

Germline loops: CDR1 MNHEY, CDR2 SMNVEV (reference sequence). The CDR3 is 13 residues long. J gave up 2 bases and V 9 bases, and 6 bases lay outside the gene matches. The specimen sequenced was peripheral blood. The sequence came from a man in his forties or fifties with primary liver carcinoma and hepatitis B virus infection. The chain employs TRBV27 and TRBJ2-5; 7 bases agree with TRBD2. CDR3 amino acids: CASGPGGQETQYF. Here the CDR3 DNA reads TGTGCCAGTGGGCCCGGGGGGCAAGAGACCCAGTACTTC.